What follows describes a single T cell receptor beta chain. The antigen is undetermined. This CDR3 region has 14 residues. With V trimmed by 3 bases and J by 7 bases, 9 bases remained unmatched. Germline CDR1 reads MNHGY; CDR2 reads SVAAGI. The data are from a study of shared clonotypes between healthy human individuals. The study's findings and limits: The study found roughly 5.3% of naive CD4 clonotypes shared across a few donors.

Sorted subsets were amplified in replicate PCRs using 150 to 250 ng DNA, 30,000 to 35,000 T cell genomes. Authors' processing steps: For the immunoSEQ data, sequences were junction-only without quality scores, so filtering differed. Sequencing used immunoSEQ multiplex PCR; TCRdb keeps in-frame clones, though not all of them. The V and J calls and the clone size are those of that table, but D and trimming were determined from the DNA. This table has roughly 500,000 clones, 90% to 96% appearing once. The CD4+ fraction was divided into a CD45RA+ naive subset and a CD45RA-negative memory subset. The chain has TRBV6-9 and TRBJ2-7, with 7 positions matching TRBD2. The sample comprised naive CD4+ T cells sorted from blood. Noted subset: CD45RA+ positively selected. This TCR was sampled from a woman aged 25 to 39 in good health. This chain's CDR3 is CASSYSRGTGEQYF. The CDR3 nucleotides are TGTGCCAGCAGTTACTCGCGGGGGACGGGAGAGCAGTACTTC.